The clone carrying this TCR beta chain was recorded many times. Its specificity is not known. Assembly of TCR beta libraries relied on iRepertoire HTBI primers together with Arm-PCR of CDR3 regions. In TCRdb, the multiplex PCR reads were re-called with MiXCR into one record per CDR3 protein. This table has about 540,000 distinct CDR3 sequences, roughly 14% appearing once. Specified time point: newly diagnosed GD, antithyroid drugs for less than 3 months. PBMC RNA served as the TCR library source. The sample is drawn from a study of regulatory T cells in long-lasting Graves disease. Study conclusions and caveats: A reduction in accuracy may have resulted from the small sample size.

The CDR3 consists of 14 residues. Germline V gene lookup returns CDR1 LNHDA and CDR2 SQIVND (reference sequence). Trimming took 3 bases from V and 1 from J, leaving 9 bases between them. These sequences were also reported in another study, on T cells in Graves' hyperthyroidism and ophthalmopathy. That report adds: Over 18 months, lack of ophthalmopathy progression marked Graves' hyperthyroidism as stable.

The chain combines TRBV19 with TRBJ1-1; a possible D gene is TRBD1 (6 bases). This receptor was identified in a man aged 25 to 40 with Graves disease. The source material was peripheral blood mononuclear cells (PBMCs), sampled at new diagnosis, from a patient treated with antithyroid drugs. The DNA of the CDR3 is TGTGCCAGTAGTATTACAGGGACGAACACTGAAGCTTTCTTT. Encoded protein: CASSITGTNTEAFF.